This entry concerns a single T cell receptor beta chain. Patients selected for sequencing had displayed CD8+CD57+ cell expansion by flow cytometry. The patients, all of them, had severe acquired aplastic anemia. This sample was included in a study of CD8+CD57+ T cells in acquired aplastic anemia. Looking at the study overall: Recorded DNA amounts for sorted CD4+ and CD8+ cells had an average of around 3.4 ug.

This CDR3 has 14 amino acids. Germline V CDR1 and CDR2: SNHLY, FYNNEI. The ends were cut back, 8 bases at V and 3 bases at J, with 14 bases in the middle. Genomic DNA, serving as template, underwent TCR beta VDJ and CDR3 profiling. TCRdb reprocessed the reads via MiXCR and lists one record per CDR3 protein. The sample lists about 260,000 distinct CDR3 sequences, approximately 86% seen once, with less than 50% in the top ten. The receptor's source is a human donor with aplastic anemia. The V gene is TRBV2, the J gene TRBJ1-5, with D unclear. The sample taken for sequencing was sorted CD4+, CD8+, or CD8+CD57+ T cells (not recorded which) from PBMCs. CDR3 region: CASGDGYTNQPQHF. DNA of the CDR3: TGTGCCAGCGGGGATGGTTATACCAATCAGCCCCAGCATTTT. Based on the CDR3 plus reference TRBV2 and TRBJ1-5, the full variable domain is EPEVTQTPSHQVTQMGQEVILRCVPISNHLYFYWYRQILGQKVEFLVSFYNNEISEKSEIFDDQFSVERPDGSNFTLKIRSTKLEDSAMYFCASGDGYTNQPQHFGDGTRLSIL.